This T cell receptor (beta chain) stems from a study of CD8+CD57+ T cells in acquired aplastic anemia. The overall study: Average DNA yield from sorted CD4+ and CD8+ cells was 3.2 ug.

Patients selected for sequencing had displayed CD8+CD57+ cell expansion by flow cytometry. CDR1 is SGHNT, CDR2 YYREEE, per germline (reference sequence). The CDR3 sequence is 13 residues long. V lost 1 base and J lost 5, with 9 bases in between. Both TCR beta VDJ combination and CDR3 sequence profiling were carried out. Genomic DNA was the template for this profiling. Via MiXCR, TCRdb re-called the reads, giving one row per CDR3 protein. The data contain around 170,000 distinct CDR3 sequences, 40% to 50% of them singletons. Only a few counts were recorded for this clonotype. The TCR was taken from a human donor with aplastic anemia. The source material was sorted CD4+, CD8+, or CD8+CD57+ T cells (not recorded which) from PBMCs. The chain employs TRBV5-4 and TRBJ1-1; TRBD1 is a possible D gene (5 bases). The CDR3 DNA sequence: TGTGCCAGCAGCTTGACAGGTACGACTGAAGCTTTCTTT. Amino acid sequence: CASSLTGTTEAFF.